A selection of T cell receptor beta chains follows, all from one sample in a study of T cells in Graves' hyperthyroidism and ophthalmopathy. MiXCR, run by TCRdb on the multiplex PCR reads, gives a single entry per CDR3 protein. This sample has 300,000 to 450,000 distinct CDR3 sequences, with 14% found just once. Material: blood. The receptors stem from a woman in her 30s with Graves' ophthalmopathy. Each CDR3 is given with its conserved first and last residue.

J gene,V gene,CDR3 length,CDR3 protein
TRBJ2-5,TRBV7-2,14,CASSLVRGGKTQYF
TRBJ1-2,TRBV5-5,15,CASSLVGTDTMGYTF
TRBJ1-4,TRBV5-1,13,CASSPGEGMAMFF
TRBJ2-7,TRBV6-1,14,CASNRNRDSYEQYF
TRBJ2-3,TRBV2,15,CASSESSGGADTQYF
TRBJ2-5,TRBV11-2,14,CASRFSGGAETQYF
TRBJ2-3,TRBV24-1,17,CATSDAGTSGAADTQYF
TRBJ1-2,TRBV20-1,13,CSARTGGNYGYTF
TRBJ2-1,TRBV6-5,15,CASSYTRTSSDEQFF
TRBJ2-5,TRBV30,11,CAFAVGETQYF
TRBJ2-5,TRBV14,15,CASSQAGGYQETQYF
TRBJ1-1,TRBV9,14,CASSPRSGGAEAFF
TRBJ1-1,TRBV28,15,CASSFLGSGNTEAFF
TRBJ1-2,TRBV7-2,12,CASSPKGGGYTF
TRBJ2-3,TRBV24-1,13,CATRLGSSPTQYF
TRBJ2-1,TRBV20-1,15,CSARRSGGDVDEQFF
TRBJ2-7,TRBV25-1,17,CASSEPSPGPGSYEQYF
TRBJ2-7,TRBV20-1,12,CSGDRGGYEQYF
TRBJ2-1,TRBV14,12,CASSQGLREQFF
TRBJ2-3,TRBV5-8,17,CASSFLEVWRQADTQYF
TRBJ1-5,TRBV2,16,CASTHQEGFGNQPQHF
TRBJ2-5,TRBV7-2,14,CASSLARLQETQYF
TRBJ2-3,TRBV5-6,12,CASSLQERTQYF
TRBJ1-1,TRBV6-4,14,CASSDTDRNTEAFF
TRBJ2-7,TRBV29-1,17,CSVEEWRREHDSYEQYF
TRBJ2-6,TRBV9,15,CASSVDWAGANVLTF
TRBJ1-6,TRBV7-9,14,CASSAQGYNSPLHF
TRBJ1-2,TRBV20-1,13,CSASAQVLYGYTF
TRBJ1-2,TRBV7-9,15,CASTPWGESVDGYTF
TRBJ1-4,TRBV12-3/TRBV12-4,13,CASSQTGKEKLFF
TRBJ1-5,TRBV28,13,CASQQGGYQPQHF
TRBJ1-5,TRBV13,14,CASSLRGVNQPQHF
TRBJ2-1,TRBV15,15,CATREGDRLYNEQFF
TRBJ1-3,TRBV7-2,17,CASSHDWGGRSGNTIYF
TRBJ2-1,TRBV9,17,CASSAGLAGGPGNEQFF
TRBJ2-7,TRBV27,13,CASRAGGTYEQYF
TRBJ2-1,TRBV27,12,CASTTWPNEQFF
TRBJ2-1,TRBV20-1,15,CSARGGQGHYNEQFF
TRBJ2-1,TRBV28,16,CASSWTGWGAHNEQFF
TRBJ2-7,TRBV20-1,16,CSARRGGSLGVYEQYF
TRBJ2-1,TRBV3-1,12,CASSLFYKEQFF
TRBJ1-6,TRBV11-1,17,CASSSTRGSSYNSPLHF
TRBJ2-5,TRBV7-9,14,CASSYDSSQGTRYF
TRBJ2-2,TRBV7-3,17,CASSPMSGGELAGELFF
TRBJ2-7,TRBV12-3/TRBV12-4,15,CASTVTGNPGDEQYF
TRBJ2-1,TRBV7-6,17,CASSSPSTGGSYNEQFF
TRBJ1-5,TRBV24-1,15,CATSGKGRYNQPQHF
TRBJ1-2,TRBV5-6,14,CASSGQPPFFGYTF
TRBJ1-4,TRBV7-2,15,CASSTTGTSNEKLFF
TRBJ2-5,TRBV20-1,14,CSAGLVGQWETQYF
TRBJ2-2,TRBV27,16,CASSFSEHTLDGELFF
TRBJ1-1,TRBV7-3,14,CASSLNSVNTEAFF
TRBJ2-2,TRBV29-1,16,CSARDGLASLTGELFF
TRBJ1-6,TRBV4-1,17,CASSQVTGTPLSSPLHF
TRBJ2-5,TRBV30,12,CAWMSGGETQYF
TRBJ2-2,TRBV12-3/TRBV12-4,16,CASNHRAGENTGELFF
TRBJ1-2,TRBV20-1,19,CSARDSPPGHFTGLYGYTF